The clone carrying this T cell receptor (beta chain) was detected a few times. TCRdb re-called the RT-PCR reads with MiXCR, one entry per CDR3 protein. The sample includes about 680,000 distinct CDR3 sequences, around 14% seen only once; the top ten take roughly 3.9%. From germline, CDR1 is SGHAT and CDR2 FQNNGV. The CDR3 has 16 amino acids. With 5 bases removed from V and 0 bases from J, the gap between germline ends came to 16 bases. The genes are TRBV11-2 and TRBJ1-1; D remains ambiguous. The sequenced sample consisted of memory CD4+ T cells from blood. The receptor was derived from a female donor in good health, serving as a healthy control. The CDR3 DNA reads TGTGCCAGCAGCAAACGGGTTTGGGGTGTGAACACTGAAGCTTTCTTT. It translates to CASSKRVWGVNTEAFF.